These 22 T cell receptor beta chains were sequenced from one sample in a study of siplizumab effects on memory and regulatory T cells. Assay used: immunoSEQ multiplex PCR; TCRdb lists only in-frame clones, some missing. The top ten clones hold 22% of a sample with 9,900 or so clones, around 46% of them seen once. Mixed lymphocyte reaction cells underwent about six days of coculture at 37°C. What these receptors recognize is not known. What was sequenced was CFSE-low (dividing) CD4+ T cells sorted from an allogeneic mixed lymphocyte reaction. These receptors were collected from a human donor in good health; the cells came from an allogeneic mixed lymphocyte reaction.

The CDR3 bases are TGCGCCAGCAGCTTGCTTCAGGGTACTGAAGCTTTCTTT. This translates into CASSLLQGTEAFF. This rearrangement joins TRBV5-1 to TRBJ1-1; tentative D call: TRBD1 (5 bases). The ends were cut back, 1 base at V and 5 bases at J, with 9 bases in the middle. The germline gives CDR1 SGHRS, CDR2 YFSETQ. The CDR3 loop spans 13 amino acids.

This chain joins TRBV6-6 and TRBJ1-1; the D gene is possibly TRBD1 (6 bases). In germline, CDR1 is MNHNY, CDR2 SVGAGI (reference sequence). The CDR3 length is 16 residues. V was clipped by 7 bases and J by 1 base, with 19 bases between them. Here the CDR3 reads CASNPGVVEGNTEAFF. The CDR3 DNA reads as TGTGCCAGCAATCCAGGGGTCGTGGAAGGGAACACTGAAGCTTTCTTT.

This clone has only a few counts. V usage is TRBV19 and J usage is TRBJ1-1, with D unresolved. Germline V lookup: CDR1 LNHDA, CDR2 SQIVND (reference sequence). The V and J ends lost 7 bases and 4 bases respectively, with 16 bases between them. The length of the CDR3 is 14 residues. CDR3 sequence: CASTLSWRSTEAFF. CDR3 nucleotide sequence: TGTGCCAGTACATTAAGCTGGCGCAGCACTGAAGCTTTCTTT. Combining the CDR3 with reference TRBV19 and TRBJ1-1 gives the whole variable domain DGGITQSPKYLFRKEGQNVTLSCEQNLNHDAMYWYRQDPGQGLRLIYYSQIVNDFQKGDIAEGYSVSREKKESFPLTVTSAQKNPTAFYLCASTLSWRSTEAFFGQGTRLTVV.

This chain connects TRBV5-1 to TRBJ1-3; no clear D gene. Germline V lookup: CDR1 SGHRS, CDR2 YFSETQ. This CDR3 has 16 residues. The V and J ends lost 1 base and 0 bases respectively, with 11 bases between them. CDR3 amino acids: CASSLSPGSSGNTIYF. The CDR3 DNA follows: TGCGCCAGCAGCTTGTCCCCGGGAAGCTCTGGAAACACCATATATTTT.

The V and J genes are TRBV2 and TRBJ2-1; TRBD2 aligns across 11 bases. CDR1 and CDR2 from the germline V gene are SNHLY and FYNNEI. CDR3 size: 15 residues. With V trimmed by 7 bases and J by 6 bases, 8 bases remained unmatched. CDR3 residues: CASTTSGSISNEQFF. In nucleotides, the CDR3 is TGTGCCAGCACTACTAGCGGGAGTATCTCCAATGAGCAGTTCTTC.

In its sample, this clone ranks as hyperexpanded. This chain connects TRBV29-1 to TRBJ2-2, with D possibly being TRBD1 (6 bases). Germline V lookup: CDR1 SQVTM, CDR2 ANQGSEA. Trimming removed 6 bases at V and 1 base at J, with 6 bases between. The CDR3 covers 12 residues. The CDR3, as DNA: TGCAGCGTGGGACAGAACACCGGGGAGCTGTTTTTT. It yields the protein CSVGQNTGELFF.

The CDR3: CASSLMDSLGYNEQFF. CDR3 coding DNA: TGCGCCAGCAGCCTCATGGACAGTCTGGGCTACAATGAGCAGTTCTTC. This chain links TRBV5-1 with TRBJ2-1; possible D gene TRBD1, 6 bases. The CDR3 has 16 amino acids. CDR1 is SGHRS and CDR2 is YFSETQ in the germline V gene. The V gene lost 4 bases and the J gene lost 3 bases, with 17 bases spanning the gap.

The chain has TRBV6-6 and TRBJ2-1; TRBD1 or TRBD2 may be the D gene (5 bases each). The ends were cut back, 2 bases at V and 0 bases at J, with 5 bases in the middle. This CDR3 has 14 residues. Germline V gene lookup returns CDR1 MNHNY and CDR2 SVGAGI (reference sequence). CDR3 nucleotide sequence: TGTGCCAGCAGTTACGGGACCTCCTACAATGAGCAGTTCTTC. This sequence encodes CASSYGTSYNEQFF.

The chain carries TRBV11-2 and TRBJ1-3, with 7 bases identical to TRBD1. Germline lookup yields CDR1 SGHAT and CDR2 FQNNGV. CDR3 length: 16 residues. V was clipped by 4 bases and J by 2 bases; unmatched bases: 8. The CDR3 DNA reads TGTGCCAGCAGCTGGACAGGCCCCCTGGCTGGAAACACCATATATTTT. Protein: CASSWTGPLAGNTIYF.

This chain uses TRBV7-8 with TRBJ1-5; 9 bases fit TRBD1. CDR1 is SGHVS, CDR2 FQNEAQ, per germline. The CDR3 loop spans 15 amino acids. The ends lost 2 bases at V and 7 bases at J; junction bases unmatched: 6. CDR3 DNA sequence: TGTGCCAGCAGCTTAACGGGGACAGGGAACCAGCCCCAGCATTTT. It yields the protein CASSLTGTGNQPQHF.

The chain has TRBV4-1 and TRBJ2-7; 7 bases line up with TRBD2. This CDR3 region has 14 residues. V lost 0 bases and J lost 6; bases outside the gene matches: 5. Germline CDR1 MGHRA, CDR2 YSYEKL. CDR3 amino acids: CASSQDTSAPEQYF. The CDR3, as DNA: TGCGCCAGCAGCCAAGATACTAGCGCTCCCGAGCAGTACTTC.

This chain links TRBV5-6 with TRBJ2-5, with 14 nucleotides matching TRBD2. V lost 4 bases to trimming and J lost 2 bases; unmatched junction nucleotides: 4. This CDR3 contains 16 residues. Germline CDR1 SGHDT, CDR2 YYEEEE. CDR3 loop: CASSTRTSGRQETQYF. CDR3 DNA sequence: TGTGCCAGCAGCACCCGGACTAGCGGGAGGCAAGAGACCCAGTACTTC.

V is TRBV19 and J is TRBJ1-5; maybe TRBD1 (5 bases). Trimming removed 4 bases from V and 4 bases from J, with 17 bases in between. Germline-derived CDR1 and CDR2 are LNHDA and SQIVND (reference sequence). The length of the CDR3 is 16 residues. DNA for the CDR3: TGTGCCAGTAGTAATGGGGGGAGGGGTAAAAATCAGCCCCAGCATTTT. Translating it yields CASSNGGRGKNQPQHF. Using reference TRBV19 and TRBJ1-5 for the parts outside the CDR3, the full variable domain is DGGITQSPKYLFRKEGQNVTLSCEQNLNHDAMYWYRQDPGQGLRLIYYSQIVNDFQKGDIAEGYSVSREKKESFPLTVTSAQKNPTAFYLCASSNGGRGKNQPQHFGDGTRLSIL.

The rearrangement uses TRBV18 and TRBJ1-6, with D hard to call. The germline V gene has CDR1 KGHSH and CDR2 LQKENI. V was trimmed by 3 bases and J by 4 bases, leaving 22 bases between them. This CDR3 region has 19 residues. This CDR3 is CASSPNYYAGIYYNSPLHF. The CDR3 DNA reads TGTGCCAGCTCACCCAACTACTATGCCGGGATATATTATAATTCACCCCTCCACTTT.

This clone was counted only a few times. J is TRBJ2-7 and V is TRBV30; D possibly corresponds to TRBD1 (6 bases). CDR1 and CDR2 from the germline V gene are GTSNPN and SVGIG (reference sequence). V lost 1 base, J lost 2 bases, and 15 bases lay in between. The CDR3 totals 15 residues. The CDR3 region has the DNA TGTGCCTGGAGTGACCACAGGGCCGCACCCTACGAGCAGTACTTC. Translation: CAWSDHRAAPYEQYF.

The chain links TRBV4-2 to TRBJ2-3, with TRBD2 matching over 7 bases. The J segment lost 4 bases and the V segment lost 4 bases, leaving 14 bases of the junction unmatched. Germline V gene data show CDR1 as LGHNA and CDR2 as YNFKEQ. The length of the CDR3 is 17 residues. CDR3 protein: CASSRRETGGSPDTQYF. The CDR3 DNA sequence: TGTGCCAGCAGCCGGAGAGAGACGGGAGGTAGCCCAGATACGCAGTATTTT.

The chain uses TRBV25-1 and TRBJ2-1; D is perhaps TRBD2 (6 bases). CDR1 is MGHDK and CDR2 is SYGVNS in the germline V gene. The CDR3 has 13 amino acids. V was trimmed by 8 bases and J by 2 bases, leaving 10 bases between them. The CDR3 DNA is TGTGCCAGCGCGGGGCGAACCTACAATGAGCAGTTCTTC. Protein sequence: CASAGRTYNEQFF. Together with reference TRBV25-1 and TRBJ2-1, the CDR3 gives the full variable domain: EADIYQTPRYLVIGTGKKITLECSQTMGHDKMYWYQQDPGMELHLIHYSYGVNSTEKGDLSSESTVSRIRTEHFPLTLESARPSHTSQYLCASAGRTYNEQFFGPGTRLTVL.

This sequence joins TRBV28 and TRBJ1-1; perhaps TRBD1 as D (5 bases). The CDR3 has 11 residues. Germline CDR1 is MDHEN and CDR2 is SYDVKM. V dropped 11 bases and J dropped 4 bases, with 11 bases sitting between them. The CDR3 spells CAVPGTTEAFF. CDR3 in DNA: TGTGCCGTTCCAGGGACCACTGAAGCTTTCTTT.

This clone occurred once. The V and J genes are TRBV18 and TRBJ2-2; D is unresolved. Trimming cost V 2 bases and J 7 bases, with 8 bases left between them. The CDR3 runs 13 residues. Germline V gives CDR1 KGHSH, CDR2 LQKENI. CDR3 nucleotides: TGTGCCAGCTCACCATTTGACATCGGGGAGCTGTTTTTT. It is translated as CASSPFDIGELFF.

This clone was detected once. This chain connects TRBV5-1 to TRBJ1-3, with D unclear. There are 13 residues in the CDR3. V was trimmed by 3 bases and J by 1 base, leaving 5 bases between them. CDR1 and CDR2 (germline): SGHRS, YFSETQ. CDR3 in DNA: TGCGCCAGCAGCTCGCTGTCTGGAAACACCATATATTTT. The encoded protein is CASSSLSGNTIYF.

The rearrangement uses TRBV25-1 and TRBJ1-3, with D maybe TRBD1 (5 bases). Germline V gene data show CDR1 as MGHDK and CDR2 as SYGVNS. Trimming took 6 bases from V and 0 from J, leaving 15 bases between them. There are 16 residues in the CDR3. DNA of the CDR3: TGTGCCAGCAGCGACCGGGACCGCAGCTCTGGAAACACCATATATTTT. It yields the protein CASSDRDRSSGNTIYF.

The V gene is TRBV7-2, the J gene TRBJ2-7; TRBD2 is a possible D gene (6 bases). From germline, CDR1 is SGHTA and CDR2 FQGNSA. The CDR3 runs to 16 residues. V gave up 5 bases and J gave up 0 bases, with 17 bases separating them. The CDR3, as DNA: TGTGCCAGCAGCAAGGGTGGTAGCGGTTCCTCCTACGAGCAGTACTTC. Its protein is CASSKGGSGSSYEQYF.